The 8 T cell receptor beta chains listed next were all sequenced from one sample in a study of cytomegalovirus exposure and HLA in healthy donors. The primer mix had 60 Vbeta and 13 Jbeta primers. Assay used: immunoSEQ multiplex PCR; TCRdb lists only in-frame clones, some missing. The profile covers some 120,000 clones, with roughly 80% appearing a single time and about 3.4% taken by the ten largest. The sequencing input was PBMCs. These receptors were collected from a man younger than 45 in good health and CMV-seronegative.

The chain has TRBV5-1 and TRBJ1-5, with 7 bases lining up with TRBD1. CDR3 size: 14 residues. Germline V gene data show CDR1 as SGHRS and CDR2 as YFSETQ. V gave up 3 bases and J gave up 4 bases; unmatched junction bases: 4. CDR3 region: CASSSTGLNQPQHF. CDR3 nucleotide sequence: TGCGCCAGCAGCTCGACAGGGTTGAATCAGCCCCAGCATTTT.

This chain links TRBV27 with TRBJ2-7, with D hard to call. From germline, CDR1 is MNHEY and CDR2 SMNVEV (reference sequence). V was shortened by 5 bases and J by 5 bases, with 13 bases between the two germline ends. The CDR3 covers 13 residues. The chain's CDR3 is CASSPSEYHEQYF. CDR3 bases: TGTGCCAGCAGTCCATCTGAGTACCACGAGCAGTACTTC.

The chain uses TRBV29-1 and TRBJ2-7, with 7 bases aligning to TRBD1. V was pared by 6 bases and J by 2 bases, with 4 bases of the junction left unmatched. This CDR3 comprises 12 residues. The V gene's germline CDR1 is SQVTM and CDR2 ANQGSEA. This CDR3 is CSVGDSPYEQYF. The CDR3 bases are TGCAGCGTGGGGGACAGTCCCTACGAGCAGTACTTC.

This rearrangement joins TRBV18 to TRBJ2-1, with D maybe TRBD1 (6 bases). CDR1 is KGHSH and CDR2 is LQKENI in the germline V gene. The germline V and J ends were trimmed by 0 bases and 6 bases, with 15 bases remaining between them. The CDR3 consists of 16 residues. CDR3 sequence reads: CASSPPPTGISNEQFF. CDR3 nucleotides: TGTGCCAGCTCACCACCTCCCACAGGGATTTCCAATGAGCAGTTCTTC.

The chain has TRBV18 and TRBJ1-2, with D perhaps TRBD1 (6 bases). CDR1 and CDR2 from the germline V gene are KGHSH and LQKENI. V dropped 1 base and J dropped 3 bases, with 9 bases sitting between them. The CDR3 runs to 14 residues. CDR3 amino acids: CASSPQQGDYGYTF. CDR3 nucleotides: TGTGCCAGCTCACCACAACAGGGTGACTATGGCTACACCTTC.

The chain couples TRBV10-3 to TRBJ2-1, with D uncertain. Germline V CDR1 and CDR2: ENHRY, SYGVKD. The CDR3 is made up of 11 amino acids. Trimming took off 3 bases at V and 7 bases at J, with 4 bases between the two ends. The DNA for the CDR3 is TGTGCCATCAGTGAACAGAATGAGCAGTTCTTC. Its protein product is CAISEQNEQFF.

CDR3 in DNA: TGTGCCAGCAGTGAGCCCCGGACAGGGGGCGTGGATTTGGCTTTCTTT. Amino acid sequence: CASSEPRTGGVDLAFF. The chain recombines TRBV6-1 with TRBJ1-1; 11 bases fit TRBD1. The length of the CDR3 is 16 residues. V lost 3 bases and J lost 11; bases outside the gene matches: 14. CDR1 is MNHNS and CDR2 is SASEGT in the germline V gene.

The chain uses TRBV11-1 and TRBJ1-6; D is unclear. Germline V gene lookup returns CDR1 SGHAT and CDR2 FQDESV (reference sequence). The V and J ends lost 8 bases and 13 bases respectively, with 15 bases between them. CDR3 size: 12 residues. CDR3 nucleotide sequence: TGTGCCAGCGGTCGATGGCGGACTCCCCTCCACTTT. Protein: CASGRWRTPLHF.